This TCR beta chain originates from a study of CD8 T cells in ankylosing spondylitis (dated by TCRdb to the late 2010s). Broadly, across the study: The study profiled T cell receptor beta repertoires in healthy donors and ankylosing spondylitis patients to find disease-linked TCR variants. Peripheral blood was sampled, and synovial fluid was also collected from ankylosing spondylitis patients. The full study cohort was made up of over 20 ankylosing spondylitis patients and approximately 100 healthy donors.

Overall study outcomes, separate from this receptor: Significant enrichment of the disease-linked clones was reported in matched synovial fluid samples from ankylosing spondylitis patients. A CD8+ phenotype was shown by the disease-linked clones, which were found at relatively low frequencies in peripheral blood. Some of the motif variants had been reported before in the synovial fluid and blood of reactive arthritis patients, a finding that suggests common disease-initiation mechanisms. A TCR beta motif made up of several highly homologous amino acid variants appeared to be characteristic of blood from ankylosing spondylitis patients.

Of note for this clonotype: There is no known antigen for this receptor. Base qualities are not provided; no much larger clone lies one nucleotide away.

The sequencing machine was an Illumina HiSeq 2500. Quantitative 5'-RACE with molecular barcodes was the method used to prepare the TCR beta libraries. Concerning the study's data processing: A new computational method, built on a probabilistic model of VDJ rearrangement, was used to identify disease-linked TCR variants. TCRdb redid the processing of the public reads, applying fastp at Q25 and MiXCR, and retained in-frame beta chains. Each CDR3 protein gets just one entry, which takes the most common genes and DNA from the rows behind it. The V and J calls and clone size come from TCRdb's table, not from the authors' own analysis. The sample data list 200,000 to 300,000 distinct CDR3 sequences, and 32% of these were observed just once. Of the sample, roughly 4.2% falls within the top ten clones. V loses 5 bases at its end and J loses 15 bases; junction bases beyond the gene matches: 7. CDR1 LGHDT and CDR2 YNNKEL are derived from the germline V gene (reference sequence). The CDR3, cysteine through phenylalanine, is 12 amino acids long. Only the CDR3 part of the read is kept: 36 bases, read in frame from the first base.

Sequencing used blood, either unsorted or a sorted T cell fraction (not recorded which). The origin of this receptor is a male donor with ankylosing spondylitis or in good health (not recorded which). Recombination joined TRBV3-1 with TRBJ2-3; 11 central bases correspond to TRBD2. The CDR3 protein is CASSASGGPRYF. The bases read TGTGCCAGCAGCGCTAGCGGGGGGCCCCGATATTTT.